These 21 T cell receptor beta chains were sequenced from one sample in a study of blood T cell repertoires in COVID-19. Clones were sequenced by immunoSEQ multiplex PCR, and TCRdb holds only the in-frame ones, with some missing. This sample carries some 700,000 clones, approximately 90% of them seen once, and the ten largest clones take 0.2% to 0.3%. The material sequenced was peripheral blood. Receptors originate from a woman aged 18-29 years with acute or convalescent COVID-19.

The rearrangement links TRBV12-3 or TRBV12-4 to TRBJ2-1; perhaps TRBD1 as D (6 bases). The CDR3 is made up of 13 amino acids. Deletions cut 2 bases from V and 7 bases from J, with 9 bases between. CDR3 in amino acids: CASSLQGRNEQFF. For the CDR3, the DNA is TGTGCCAGCAGTTTACAGGGGCGGAATGAGCAGTTCTTC.

This clone was seen just once. V usage is TRBV7-3 and J usage is TRBJ1-1, with a tentative D call TRBD1 (5 bases). Germline CDR1 reads SGHTA; CDR2 reads FQGTGA. Trimming removed 5 bases at V and 4 bases at J, with 23 bases between. The CDR3 has 17 amino acids. DNA for the CDR3: TGTGCCAGCAGCACGCCACTCCGGGGGAAGATAGGCACTGAAGCTTTCTTT. This encodes CASSTPLRGKIGTEAFF.

CDR3: CASSIAGGLHEQYF. The DNA of the CDR3 is TGTGCCAGTAGTATCGCGGGGGGGCTCCACGAGCAGTACTTC. The chain employs TRBV19 and TRBJ2-7; 9 bases align to TRBD2. Looked up from germline, CDR1 is LNHDA and CDR2 is SQIVND (reference sequence). The trim removed 3 bases at V and 5 bases at J, leaving 5 bases unmatched. The CDR3 length is 14 residues.

This clone appeared a few times. V usage is TRBV14 and J usage is TRBJ1-1; unclear D gene. Germline CDR1 and CDR2: SGHDN and FVKESK. V lost 6 bases to trimming and J lost 1 base, with 9 bases between them. The CDR3 is 13 amino acids. For the CDR3, the DNA is TGTGCCAGCAGTCTTGACACGAACACTGAAGCTTTCTTT. It is translated as CASSLDTNTEAFF. The full variable domain, in which reference TRBV14 and TRBJ1-1 provide the parts outside the CDR3, is EAGVTQFPSHSVIEKGQTVTLRCDPISGHDNLYWYRRVMGKEIKFLLHFVKESKQDESGMPNNRFLAERTGGTYSTLKVQPAELEDSGVYFCASSLDTNTEAFFGQGTRLTVV.

The V call is TRBV4-1, the J call TRBJ2-2; TRBD1 agrees at 8 bases. Germline V gives CDR1 MGHRA, CDR2 YSYEKL. Trimming cost V 5 bases and J 0 bases; bases outside gene matches: 5. The CDR3 has 16 residues. CDR3 amino acids: CASSVTTGANTGELFF. In DNA form, the CDR3 reads TGCGCCAGCAGCGTCACGACAGGGGCGAACACCGGGGAGCTGTTTTTT.

J is TRBJ1-2 and V is TRBV24-1; D ambiguous. The CDR3 length is 15 residues. Germline V lookup: CDR1 KGHDR, CDR2 SFDVKD. V dropped 3 bases and J dropped 5 bases, with 15 bases sitting between them. CDR3 coding DNA: TGTGCCACCAGTGATCCTAATACAGAAGGATATGGCTACACCTTC. This codes for CATSDPNTEGYGYTF.

The V gene is TRBV6-5, the J gene TRBJ2-1; tentative D call: TRBD2 (7 bases). The germline V gene has CDR1 MNHEY and CDR2 SVGAGI. With 6 bases removed from V and 5 bases from J, the gap between germline ends came to 17 bases. The CDR3 length is 15 residues. CDR3 sequence (DNA): TGTGCCAGCAGGGTAGGGGGGGGCTTCCACAATGAGCAGTTCTTC. Protein: CASRVGGGFHNEQFF.

CDR3 sequence reads: CASSLSRPRVSGNTIYF. CDR3 nucleotides: TGTGCCAGCAGCTTATCCCGCCCCAGGGTCTCTGGAAACACCATATATTTT. J is TRBJ1-3 and V is TRBV7-9; a possible D gene is TRBD1 (5 bases). Per the germline V gene, CDR1 is SEHNR and CDR2 is FQNEAQ (reference sequence). Trimming took 2 bases from V and 0 from J, leaving 14 bases between them. The CDR3 is 17 amino acids.

In its sample, this clone was seen a few times. This chain joins TRBV25-1 and TRBJ2-7, with TRBD1 matching 9 bases. This CDR3 has 15 residues. Trimming at V came to 5 bases and at J to 2 bases, leaving 7 bases not matched to a gene. Germline-derived CDR1 and CDR2 are MGHDK and SYGVNS. The CDR3 DNA is TGTGCCAGCAGTCCGCCGGGACAGGGTACCTACGAGCAGTACTTC. Protein sequence: CASSPPGQGTYEQYF.

The chain joins TRBV10-3 to TRBJ1-6, with 11 bases aligning to TRBD1. There are 13 residues in the CDR3. V was clipped by 10 bases and J by 10 bases; unmatched bases: 6. Looked up from germline, CDR1 is ENHRY and CDR2 is SYGVKD. The CDR3 protein is CATERDRGSPLHF. Here the CDR3 DNA reads TGTGCCACCGAACGGGACAGGGGGTCACCCCTCCACTTT.

The rearrangement links TRBV9 to TRBJ1-2, with D possibly TRBD1 on 6 matching bases. V dropped 0 bases and J dropped 4 bases, with 10 bases sitting between them. Germline loops: CDR1 SGDLS, CDR2 YYNGEE. The CDR3 has 14 residues. CDR3 DNA: TGTGCCAGCAGCGTAGTGGGGGCGAGCTATGGCTACACCTTC. This gives the protein CASSVVGASYGYTF.

This chain joins TRBV7-8 and TRBJ1-6; TRBD1 is a possible D gene (6 bases). Looked up from germline, CDR1 is SGHVS and CDR2 is FQNEAQ. V was cut by 0 bases and J by 9 bases, with 9 bases left in between. The CDR3 is 14 amino acids. Written as DNA, the CDR3 is TGTGCCAGCAGCTTAGCTCGACAGGCTTCACCCCTCCACTTT. Residues: CASSLARQASPLHF.

The CDR3 region is CASSDRGTLGQPQHF. The CDR3 DNA reads as TGCGCCAGCAGCGATAGGGGAACATTGGGGCAGCCCCAGCATTTT. The chain uses TRBV4-1 and TRBJ1-5; a weak D match, TRBD1 (5 bases). Germline lookup yields CDR1 MGHRA and CDR2 YSYEKL. The CDR3 totals 15 residues. Trimming removed 5 bases from V and 7 bases from J, with 18 bases in between.

The V and J genes are TRBV19 and TRBJ2-7; 11 bases map to TRBD1. The V gene's germline CDR1 is LNHDA and CDR2 SQIVND (reference sequence). The CDR3 extends over 15 amino acids. J was trimmed by 0 bases and V by 4 bases; bases with no gene match: 2. The CDR3: CASSTGQGVSYEQYF. Written as DNA, the CDR3 is TGTGCCAGTAGTACGGGACAGGGGGTCTCCTACGAGCAGTACTTC.

The chain recombines TRBV19 with TRBJ1-2; 11 bases are a match to TRBD1. The CDR3 is 13 amino acids. The J segment lost 10 bases and the V segment lost 7 bases, leaving 8 bases of the junction unmatched. Germline V CDR1 and CDR2: LNHDA, SQIVND (reference sequence). CDR3 residues: CASIPRDRGAYTF. The CDR3 DNA sequence: TGTGCCAGTATCCCCCGGGACAGGGGGGCCTACACCTTC.

V gene TRBV5-1 combines with J gene TRBJ2-7; the match to TRBD1 covers 9 bases. Germline assignment: CDR1 SGHRS and CDR2 YFSETQ. The V segment lost 4 bases and the J segment 2 bases; nucleotides outside the gene matches: 4. The CDR3 has 14 residues. CDR3 in DNA: TGCGCCAGCAGCACCACAGGGGGCACCTACGAGCAGTACTTC. Its translation is CASSTTGGTYEQYF.

This clone has just a few counts. V usage is TRBV28 and J usage is TRBJ1-1; D is undetermined. Trimming removed 6 bases from V and 0 bases from J, with 11 bases in between. The CDR3 extends over 14 amino acids. The germline gives CDR1 MDHEN, CDR2 SYDVKM. The DNA of the CDR3 is TGTGCCAGCAGATGGCGGGCCATGAACACTGAAGCTTTCTTT. It yields the protein CASRWRAMNTEAFF. Full variable domain (missing parts from reference TRBV28 and TRBJ1-1): DVKVTQSSRYLVKRTGEKVFLECVQDMDHENMFWYRQDPGLGLRLIYFSYDVKMKEKGDIPEGYSVSREKKERFSLILESASTNQTSMYLCASRWRAMNTEAFFGQGTRLTVV.

The J gene is TRBJ2-3, the V gene TRBV5-8; TRBD2 matches 8 bases. The CDR3 length is 15 residues. V was pared by 4 bases and J by 6 bases, with 10 bases of the junction left unmatched. Germline CDR1 reads SGHTS; CDR2 reads YDEGEE. The chain's CDR3 is CASSGAGGPPDTQYF. The CDR3 nucleotides are TGTGCCAGCAGCGGGGCGGGGGGTCCTCCGGATACGCAGTATTTT.

The gene calls are TRBV6-5 and TRBJ1-3; D is perhaps TRBD1 (6 bases). In germline, CDR1 is MNHEY, CDR2 SVGAGI. The CDR3 contains 15 residues. The V and J ends lost 8 bases and 0 bases respectively, with 14 bases between them. The CDR3 loop reads CASSWDTVSGNTIYF. CDR3 in DNA: TGTGCCAGCTCTTGGGACACAGTCTCTGGAAACACCATATATTTT.

V usage is TRBV14 and J usage is TRBJ2-7; tentatively, D is TRBD2 (5 bases). CDR1 SGHDN and CDR2 FVKESK come from the germline V gene. V was clipped by 5 bases and J by 3 bases, with 17 bases between them. The CDR3 has 15 amino acids. The CDR3 spells CASSSGGRGHYEQYF. Here the CDR3 DNA reads TGTGCCAGCAGCTCTGGTGGGCGAGGGCACTACGAGCAGTACTTC. The whole variable domain, filled in from reference TRBV14 and TRBJ2-7, reads EAGVTQFPSHSVIEKGQTVTLRCDPISGHDNLYWYRRVMGKEIKFLLHFVKESKQDESGMPNNRFLAERTGGTYSTLKVQPAELEDSGVYFCASSSGGRGHYEQYFGPGTRLTVT.

CDR3 nucleotide sequence: TGCGCCAGCAGCTTGGAAGGGGGTTCGAGCTCCTACAATGAGCAGTTCTTC. This gives the protein CASSLEGGSSSYNEQFF. The chain employs TRBV5-1 and TRBJ2-1, with D possibly matching TRBD1 (6 bases). Trimming left V 0 bases short and J 0 bases short, with 13 bases between. In germline, CDR1 is SGHRS, CDR2 YFSETQ. This CDR3 contains 17 residues.